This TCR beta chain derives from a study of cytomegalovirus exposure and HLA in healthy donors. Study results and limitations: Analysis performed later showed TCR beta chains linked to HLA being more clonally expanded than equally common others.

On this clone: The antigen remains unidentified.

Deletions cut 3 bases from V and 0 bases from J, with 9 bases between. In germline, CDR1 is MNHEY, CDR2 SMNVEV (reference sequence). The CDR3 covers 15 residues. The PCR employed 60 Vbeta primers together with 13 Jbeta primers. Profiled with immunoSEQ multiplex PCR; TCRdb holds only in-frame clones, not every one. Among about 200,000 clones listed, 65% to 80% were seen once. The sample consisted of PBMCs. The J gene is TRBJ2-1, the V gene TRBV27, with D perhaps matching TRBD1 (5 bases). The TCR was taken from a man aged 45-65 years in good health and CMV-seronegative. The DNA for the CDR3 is TGTGCCAGCAGTTTGGGTAGGGGCTCCTACAATGAGCAGTTCTTC. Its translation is CASSLGRGSYNEQFF.